The present entry profiles one T cell receptor beta chain with its context. Profiled with immunoSEQ multiplex PCR; TCRdb holds only in-frame clones, not every one. This sample has more than 12,000 clones, with around 70% found just once. The CDR3 is 17 amino acids. This specimen belongs to a study of neoadjuvant anti-PD-1 for oral cavity cancer. On the study more broadly: Most patients had three to four biweekly doses of 3 mg/kg nivolumab before resection.

Patients had newly diagnosed, untreated stage II-IVA oral cavity squamous cell carcinoma. Patients had HPV-negative, locally advanced oral cavity squamous cell carcinoma. The genes are TRBV21-1 and TRBJ2-1; the table's D call, TRBD2, was not checked against the DNA. TRBV21-1 is a pseudogene segment. Sequencing used PBMCs, obtained before nivolumab (anti-PD-1) treatment. This clonotype was obtained from a person aged 35-80 years with oral cavity squamous cell carcinoma. DNA for the CDR3: TGTGCCAGCAGCAAAGCCATGGGACTTGGAACCAACAATGAGCAGTTCTTC. It encodes CASSKAMGLGTNNEQFF.